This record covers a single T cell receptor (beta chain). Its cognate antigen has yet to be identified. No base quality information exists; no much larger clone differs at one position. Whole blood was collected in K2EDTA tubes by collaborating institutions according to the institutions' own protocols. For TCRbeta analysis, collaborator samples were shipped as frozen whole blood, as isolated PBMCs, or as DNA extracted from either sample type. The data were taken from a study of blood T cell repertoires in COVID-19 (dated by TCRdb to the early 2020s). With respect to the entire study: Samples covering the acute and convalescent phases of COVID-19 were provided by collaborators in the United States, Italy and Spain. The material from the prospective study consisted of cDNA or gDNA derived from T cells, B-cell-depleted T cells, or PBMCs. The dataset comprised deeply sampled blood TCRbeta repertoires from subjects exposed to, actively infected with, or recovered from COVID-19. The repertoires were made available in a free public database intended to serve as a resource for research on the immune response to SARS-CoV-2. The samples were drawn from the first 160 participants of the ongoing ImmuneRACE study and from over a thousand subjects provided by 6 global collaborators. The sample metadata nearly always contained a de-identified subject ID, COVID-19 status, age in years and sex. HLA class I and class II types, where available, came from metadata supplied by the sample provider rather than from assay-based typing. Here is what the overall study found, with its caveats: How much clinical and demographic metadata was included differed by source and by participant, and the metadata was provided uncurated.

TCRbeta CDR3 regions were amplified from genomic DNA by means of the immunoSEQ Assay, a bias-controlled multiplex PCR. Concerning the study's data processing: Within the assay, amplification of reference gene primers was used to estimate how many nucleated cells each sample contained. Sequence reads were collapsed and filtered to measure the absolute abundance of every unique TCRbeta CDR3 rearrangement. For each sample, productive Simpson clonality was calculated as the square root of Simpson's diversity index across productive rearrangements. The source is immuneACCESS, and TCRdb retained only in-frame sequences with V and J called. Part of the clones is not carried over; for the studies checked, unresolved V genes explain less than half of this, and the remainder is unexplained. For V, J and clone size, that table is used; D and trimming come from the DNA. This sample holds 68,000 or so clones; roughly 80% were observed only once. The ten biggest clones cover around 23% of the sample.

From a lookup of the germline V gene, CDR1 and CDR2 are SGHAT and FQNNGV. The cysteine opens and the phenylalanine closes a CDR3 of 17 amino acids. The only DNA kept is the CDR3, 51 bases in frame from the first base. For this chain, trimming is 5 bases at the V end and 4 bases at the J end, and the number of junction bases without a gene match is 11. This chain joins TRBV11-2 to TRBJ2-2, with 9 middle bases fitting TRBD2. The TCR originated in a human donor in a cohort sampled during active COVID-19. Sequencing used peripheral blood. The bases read TGTGCCAGCAGCAAGACTAGCGGCCTGTTGGGCACCGGGGAGCTGTTTTTT. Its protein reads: CASSKTSGLLGTGELFF.